One and the same sample provided the 25 T cell receptor beta chains below, sequenced in a study of blood T cell repertoires in COVID-19. TCRdb keeps only in-frame clones here, not all; method: immunoSEQ multiplex PCR. The sample contains 300,000 to 350,000 clones, approximately 88% of which appear only once. The specimen sequenced was peripheral blood. Receptors originate from a woman between 25 and 40 years old with COVID-19, enrolled during active disease.

This clone was found a few times. The CDR3 coding sequence is TGTGCCAGCAGCCAAGATCTTTCGGGGAGGGACTATGGCTACACCTTC. As protein: CASSQDLSGRDYGYTF. The rearrangement links TRBV3-1 (or the pseudogene TRBV3-2) to TRBJ1-2; D not resolved. V lost 0 bases to trimming and J lost 3 bases, with 14 bases between them. Germline CDR1 LGHDT, CDR2 YNNKEL (reference sequence). The CDR3 totals 16 residues.

The chain uses TRBV7-6 and TRBJ1-6; the D gene is possibly TRBD1 (6 bases). The CDR3 is 15 amino acids. V shed 3 bases and J shed 5 bases, with 11 bases lying between them. CDR1 is SGHVS, CDR2 FNYEAQ, per germline. The CDR3 loop reads CASSLRTVNNSPLHF. The CDR3 nucleotides are TGTGCCAGCAGCTTGAGGACAGTCAATAATTCACCCCTCCACTTT.

The CDR3 nucleotides read TGCGCCAGCAGCTTGAGCACCGACACCAACACTGAAGCTTTCTTT. This codes for CASSLSTDTNTEAFF. The genes are TRBV5-1 and TRBJ1-1; D unclear. CDR1 is SGHRS and CDR2 is YFSETQ in the germline V gene. The CDR3 totals 15 residues. The V gene lost 1 base and the J gene lost 2 bases, with 12 bases spanning the gap. The full variable domain, its missing parts supplied by reference TRBV5-1 and TRBJ1-1, is KAGVTQTPRYLIKTRGQQVTLSCSPISGHRSVSWYQQTPGQGLQFLFEYFSETQRNKGNFPGRFSGRQFSNSRSEMNVSTLELGDSALYLCASSLSTDTNTEAFFGQGTRLTVV.

The rearrangement uses TRBV6-4 and TRBJ1-2, with D possibly matching TRBD1 (5 bases). Per germline, CDR1 MRHNA and CDR2 SNTAGT. The V end was cut by 6 bases, the J end by 4 bases, with 27 bases between. The CDR3 is 18 residues long. The DNA of the CDR3 is TGTGCCAGCAGGTCGTTGGGGCGACGAACCATTGACTGCTATGGCTACACCTTC. It is translated as CASRSLGRRTIDCYGYTF.

This clone showed up just a few times. The chain combines TRBV28 with TRBJ1-4, with 7 bases fitting TRBD1. CDR1 is MDHEN, CDR2 SYDVKM, per germline. After removal of 6 bases from V and 7 bases from J, the junction contained 8 bases not matched to a gene. This CDR3 has 14 amino acids. The CDR3 DNA follows: TGTGCCAGCAGGTCAGGGGGGTCGGGTGAAAAACTGTTTTTT. It specifies CASRSGGSGEKLFF.

V usage is TRBV19 and J usage is TRBJ1-1; the match to TRBD1 covers 8 bases. CDR1 is LNHDA, CDR2 SQIVND, per germline (reference sequence). V shed 9 bases and J 7 bases; nucleotides not matched to a gene: 7. This CDR3 is built from 12 residues. CDR3 region: CASVTGGGEAFF. The CDR3 DNA is TGTGCCAGCGTTACAGGGGGTGGTGAAGCTTTCTTT.

This clone came up once. The chain recombines TRBV7-9 with TRBJ2-1; 13 bases map to TRBD2. Looked up from germline, CDR1 is SEHNR and CDR2 is FQNEAQ (reference sequence). The trim removed 5 bases at V and 8 bases at J, leaving 6 bases unmatched. The CDR3 covers 15 residues. CDR3 protein: CASSTGLAGQDEQFF. DNA of the CDR3: TGTGCCAGCAGCACGGGACTAGCGGGGCAGGATGAGCAGTTCTTC.

The rearrangement links TRBV7-9 to TRBJ2-7; 9 nucleotides agree with TRBD1. Germline loops: CDR1 SEHNR, CDR2 FQNEAQ (reference sequence). V trimming: 5 bases; J trimming: 5 bases; junction bases outside the gene matches: 10. The CDR3 is made up of 15 amino acids. The CDR3 bases are TGTGCCAGCAGCGGAGGGGGGACAGGGTCCCACGAGCAGTACTTC. This gives the protein CASSGGGTGSHEQYF.

This chain links TRBV5-1 with TRBJ1-6; no firm D call. Trimming cost V 0 bases and J 6 bases, with 10 bases left between them. The germline V gene encodes CDR1 SGHRS and CDR2 YFSETQ. The CDR3 contains 15 residues. In nucleotides, the CDR3 is TGCGCCAGCAGCTTGGACGGAGCAGCTAATTCACCCCTCCACTTT. This encodes CASSLDGAANSPLHF. The full variable domain, with the rest looked up from reference TRBV5-1 and TRBJ1-6, is KAGVTQTPRYLIKTRGQQVTLSCSPISGHRSVSWYQQTPGQGLQFLFEYFSETQRNKGNFPGRFSGRQFSNSRSEMNVSTLELGDSALYLCASSLDGAANSPLHFGNGTRLTVT.

In this sample, this clone turned up once. The J gene is TRBJ2-7, the V gene TRBV6-5, with a possible D match to TRBD2 (5 bases). The CDR3 contains 14 residues. The germline V gene has CDR1 MNHEY and CDR2 SVGAGI. The V end lost 8 bases, the J end lost 2 bases, and 16 bases lay between the germline ends. This chain's CDR3 is CASHTFRGTYEQYF. The CDR3 DNA is TGTGCCAGCCACACTTTCAGAGGGACCTACGAGCAGTACTTC.

V usage is TRBV6-6 and J usage is TRBJ2-6; 8 bases match TRBD1. The trim removed 0 bases at V and 4 bases at J, leaving 2 bases unmatched. The CDR3 totals 16 residues. Germline CDR1 is MNHNY and CDR2 is SVGAGI (reference sequence). The CDR3 sequence: CASSYSQGAGANVLTF. CDR3 DNA sequence: TGTGCCAGCAGTTACTCGCAGGGGGCGGGGGCCAACGTCCTGACTTTC.

V gene TRBV11-2 combines with J gene TRBJ2-5; no firm D call. The CDR3 runs to 17 residues. Trimming pared 5 bases from V and 6 bases from J, leaving 25 bases between. The germline gives CDR1 SGHAT, CDR2 FQNNGV. The CDR3 sequence: CASSTPEKTRSKKTQYF. CDR3 in DNA: TGTGCCAGCAGCACGCCAGAAAAAACAAGATCCAAGAAGACCCAGTACTTC.

This chain uses TRBV5-1 with TRBJ1-2; D may be TRBD1 (6 bases). The V gene's germline CDR1 is SGHRS and CDR2 YFSETQ. This CDR3 has 15 amino acids. The V gene lost 5 bases and the J gene lost 0 bases, with 14 bases spanning the gap. The CDR3 nucleotides are TGCGCCAGCAGTGAAACAGGGTTGACTAACTATGGCTACACCTTC. Translating it yields CASSETGLTNYGYTF. The whole variable domain, remainder taken from reference TRBV5-1 and TRBJ1-2, is KAGVTQTPRYLIKTRGQQVTLSCSPISGHRSVSWYQQTPGQGLQFLFEYFSETQRNKGNFPGRFSGRQFSNSRSEMNVSTLELGDSALYLCASSETGLTNYGYTFGSGTRLTVV.

The rearrangement uses TRBV18 and TRBJ2-5; D possibly corresponds to TRBD1 (6 bases). V was clipped by 4 bases and J by 3 bases, with 9 bases between them. Germline V lookup: CDR1 KGHSH, CDR2 LQKENI. This CDR3 region has 13 residues. The CDR3 nucleotides read TGTGCCAGCTCACTCCGGACAGAAGAGACCCAGTACTTC. Protein sequence: CASSLRTEETQYF.

The V gene is TRBV6-5, the J gene TRBJ2-2; D ambiguous. The CDR3 runs to 11 residues. Trimming stripped 6 bases from V and 7 bases from J, with 6 bases between. Looked up from germline, CDR1 is MNHEY and CDR2 is SVGAGI. The CDR3 DNA is TGTGCCAGCAGGGAGCACGGGGAGCTGTTTTTT. Its protein is CASREHGELFF.

The chain employs TRBV13 and TRBJ1-6; D call uncertain. Trimming left V 1 base short and J 11 bases short, with 12 bases between. The germline CDR1 and CDR2 sequences are PRHDT and FYEKMQ (reference sequence). This CDR3 is 14 amino acids long. The CDR3 protein is CASSLAGFLTPLHF. The CDR3 bases are TGTGCCAGCAGCTTAGCCGGGTTTCTGACACCCCTCCACTTT.

The V gene is TRBV3-1 (or the pseudogene TRBV3-2), the J gene TRBJ1-3; D may be TRBD1 (5 bases). The CDR3 runs to 15 residues. With 0 bases removed from V and 2 bases from J, the gap between germline ends came to 8 bases. Per the germline V gene, CDR1 is LGHDT and CDR2 is YNNKEL (reference sequence). DNA for the CDR3: TGTGCCAGCAGCCAAGAAAGGGGTGCTGGAAACACCATATATTTT. Its translation: CASSQERGAGNTIYF.

The chain carries TRBV6-6 and TRBJ2-5; TRBD1 matches at 8 bases. From germline, CDR1 is MNHNY and CDR2 SVGAGI (reference sequence). This CDR3 spans 13 amino acids. Trimming at V came to 6 bases and at J to 5 bases, leaving 5 bases not matched to a gene. The CDR3 loop is CASRLDRVETQYF. In DNA form, the CDR3 reads TGTGCCAGCAGACTGGACAGGGTGGAGACCCAGTACTTC.

The chain combines TRBV5-6 with TRBJ1-2; 9 positions agree with TRBD1. The CDR3 is 14 amino acids. CDR1 SGHDT and CDR2 YYEEEE come from the germline V gene. V lost 2 bases, J lost 2 bases, and 1 base stayed unmatched. Written as DNA, the CDR3 is TGTGCCAGCAGCTTAGGGACAGGGAACTATGGCTACACCTTC. Amino acid sequence: CASSLGTGNYGYTF.

The chain uses TRBV9 and TRBJ2-7; 8 bases are shared with TRBD2. V was pared by 6 bases and J by 7 bases, with 15 bases of the junction left unmatched. CDR3 length: 15 amino acids. CDR1 and CDR2 from the germline V gene are SGDLS and YYNGEE. The CDR3 DNA reads as TGTGCCAGCACCCCTGGGGTAGCGGGGTTGTGGGAGCAGTACTTC. Translating gives CASTPGVAGLWEQYF.

The genes are TRBV10-3 and TRBJ1-6; TRBD1 matches at 10 bases. The CDR3 runs 19 residues. Germline lookup yields CDR1 ENHRY and CDR2 SYGVKD. The V segment lost 2 bases and the J segment 7 bases; nucleotides outside the gene matches: 14. CDR3 region: CAISETRDRGLSLNSPLHF. Written as DNA, the CDR3 is TGTGCCATCAGTGAGACCCGGGACAGGGGTTTGAGTTTAAATTCACCCCTCCACTTT.

V and J are TRBV2 and TRBJ1-2, with TRBD1 matching over 7 bases. The ends lost 5 bases at V and 4 bases at J; junction bases unmatched: 4. The CDR3 consists of 13 residues. CDR1 and CDR2 (germline): SNHLY, FYNNEI. The CDR3 DNA reads as TGTGCCAGCAGTCTAGGGACAGTCTATGGCTACACCTTC. Protein: CASSLGTVYGYTF. The full variable domain, completed using reference TRBV2 and TRBJ1-2, is EPEVTQTPSHQVTQMGQEVILRCVPISNHLYFYWYRQILGQKVEFLVSFYNNEISEKSEIFDDQFSVERPDGSNFTLKIRSTKLEDSAMYFCASSLGTVYGYTFGSGTRLTVV.

V is TRBV24-1 and J is TRBJ1-2, with 7 bases matching TRBD1. Trimming at V came to 5 bases and at J to 4 bases, leaving 9 bases not matched to a gene. Germline loops: CDR1 KGHDR, CDR2 SFDVKD. The CDR3 runs to 15 residues. The CDR3 DNA sequence: TGTGCCACCAGTGCTAGAGGACAGGATGGCTATGGCTACACCTTC. It is translated as CATSARGQDGYGYTF.

As DNA, the CDR3 is TGTGCCAGTTCCAGCGGGGGGAGAGAGACCCAGTACTTC. This translates into CASSSGGRETQYF. The chain couples TRBV28 to TRBJ2-5; TRBD2 agrees at 9 bases. From germline, CDR1 is MDHEN and CDR2 SYDVKM. The CDR3 loop spans 13 amino acids. The V and J ends lost 9 bases and 4 bases, in that order; junction bases with no gene match: 6.

The CDR3 DNA is TGTGCCAGCTCCAGCGGGGGGGGGCAAGAGACCCAGTACTTC. Protein sequence: CASSSGGGQETQYF. The V gene is TRBV6-5, the J gene TRBJ2-5; 10 bases align to TRBD2. This CDR3 region has 14 residues. Germline CDR1 and CDR2: MNHEY and SVGAGI. The V segment lost 8 bases and the J segment 2 bases; nucleotides outside the gene matches: 5.